Presented here are 7 T cell receptor beta chains from one specimen sequenced in a study of T cell responses to AZD1222 COVID-19 vaccine. The assay was immunoSEQ multiplex PCR, and TCRdb's table has in-frame clones only and misses some. This table holds 140,000 to 150,000 clones, over 90% found once. The source was peripheral blood, collected on day 0 of AZD1222 vaccination. Receptors were obtained from an adult in good health.

The chain is built from TRBV5-1 and TRBJ1-3, with D possibly TRBD1 on 6 matching bases. With 1 base removed from V and 5 bases from J, the gap between germline ends came to 13 bases. The CDR3 spans 15 residues. Germline V gene sequence: CDR1 SGHRS, CDR2 YFSETQ. CDR3 sequence: CASSLTGRGRNTIYF. The CDR3 nucleotides are TGCGCCAGCAGCTTGACAGGGAGGGGTAGAAACACCATATATTTT.

The rearrangement links TRBV24-1 to TRBJ2-1; 7 nucleotides line up with TRBD2. The J segment lost 6 bases and the V segment lost 3 bases, leaving 10 bases of the junction unmatched. Germline CDR1 reads KGHDR; CDR2 reads SFDVKD. The CDR3 extends over 16 amino acids. The CDR3: CATSDPPTSMVNEQFF. For the CDR3, the DNA is TGTGCCACCAGTGATCCCCCGACTAGCATGGTCAATGAGCAGTTCTTC.

V and J are TRBV9 and TRBJ2-3; 11 bases align to TRBD2. The germline gives CDR1 SGDLS, CDR2 YYNGEE. The trim removed 3 bases at V and 11 bases at J, leaving 11 bases unmatched. The CDR3 extends over 15 amino acids. The CDR3 sequence: CASSETSGEAWVQYF. CDR3 nucleotides: TGTGCCAGCAGCGAGACTAGCGGGGAAGCCTGGGTGCAGTATTTT.

CDR3 residues: CSASATSGVTEAFF. For the CDR3, the DNA is TGCAGTGCCAGTGCTACCTCAGGAGTCACTGAAGCTTTCTTT. The chain employs TRBV20-1 and TRBJ1-1; D call uncertain. Germline CDR1 and CDR2: DFQATT and SNEGSKA (reference sequence). The CDR3 totals 14 residues. V was clipped by 6 bases and J by 4 bases, with 18 bases between them.

The CDR3 nucleotides are TGTGCCAGCAGTCGAGCAGAGGAGCAGTACTTC. Protein: CASSRAEEQYF. The rearrangement uses TRBV6-5 and TRBJ2-7; no firm D call. The CDR3 extends over 11 amino acids. Deletions cut 5 bases from V and 7 bases from J, with 9 bases between. The V gene's germline CDR1 is MNHEY and CDR2 SVGAGI.

The genes are TRBV30 and TRBJ2-3; no clear D. From germline, CDR1 is GTSNPN and CDR2 SVGIG (reference sequence). The ends were cut back, 7 bases at V and 2 bases at J, with 7 bases in the middle. The length of the CDR3 is 11 residues. The CDR3 sequence is CAYTFTDTQYF. DNA of the CDR3: TGTGCCTACACGTTCACAGATACGCAGTATTTT.

The rearrangement links TRBV28 to TRBJ2-3; D is undetermined. The CDR3 consists of 15 residues. Trimming pared 3 bases from V and 2 bases from J, leaving 12 bases between. The germline V gene encodes CDR1 MDHEN and CDR2 SYDVKM. CDR3 loop: CASSFRAKHTDTQYF. CDR3 coding DNA: TGTGCCAGCAGTTTTCGTGCTAAGCACACAGATACGCAGTATTTT.